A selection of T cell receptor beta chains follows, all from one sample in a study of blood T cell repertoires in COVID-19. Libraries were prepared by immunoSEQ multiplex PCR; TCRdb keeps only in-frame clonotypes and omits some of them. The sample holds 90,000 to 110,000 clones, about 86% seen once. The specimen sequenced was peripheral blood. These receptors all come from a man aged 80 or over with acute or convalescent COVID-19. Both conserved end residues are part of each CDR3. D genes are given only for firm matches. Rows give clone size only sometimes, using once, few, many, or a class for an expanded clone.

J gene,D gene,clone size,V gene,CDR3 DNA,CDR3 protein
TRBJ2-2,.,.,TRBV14,TGTGCCAGCAGCCAAGATAGGGGCTTCCCCGGGGAGCTGTTTTTT,CASSQDRGFPGELFF
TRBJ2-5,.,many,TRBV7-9,TGTGCCAGCAGCGCTTTAGGCGGGGTCCAAGAGACCCAGTACTTC,CASSALGGVQETQYF
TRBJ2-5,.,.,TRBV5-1,TGCGCCAGCAACACCAAGGAGGCAGAGACCCAGTACTTC,CASNTKEAETQYF
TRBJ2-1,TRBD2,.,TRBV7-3,TGTGCCAGCAGCTTAGCTAGCGGGTTTTACAATGAGCAGTTCTTC,CASSLASGFYNEQFF
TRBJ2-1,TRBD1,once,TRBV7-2,TGTGCCAGCAGCGTATCCGGGACAGGGGGAAAGAATGAGCAGTTCTTC,CASSVSGTGGKNEQFF
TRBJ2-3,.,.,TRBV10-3,TGTGCCATCAGTGAGATGGCAGGCAGGGATACGCAGTATTTT,CAISEMAGRDTQYF
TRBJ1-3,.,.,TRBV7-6,TGTGCCAGCAGCACAACAGTCTCTGGAAACACCATATATTTT,CASSTTVSGNTIYF
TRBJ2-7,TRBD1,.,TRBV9,TGTGCCAGCAGCGTAGGGACAGGGGAATCCTACGAGCAGTACTTC,CASSVGTGESYEQYF
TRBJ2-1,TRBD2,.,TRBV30,TGTGCCTGGAGTGTACTAGCGGCTTACTCCTACAATGAGCAGTTCTTC,CAWSVLAAYSYNEQFF
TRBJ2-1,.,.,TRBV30,TGTGCCTGGAGCCTGGGCCTTTACAATGAGCAGTTCTTC,CAWSLGLYNEQFF
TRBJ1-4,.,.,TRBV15,TGTGCCACCAGCAGACAGACAGTCACTAATGAAAAACTGTTTTTT,CATSRQTVTNEKLFF
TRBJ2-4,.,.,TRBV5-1,TGCGCCAGCAGCCCCTCCGTGGCCAAAAACATTCAGTACTTC,CASSPSVAKNIQYF
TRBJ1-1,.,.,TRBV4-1,TGCGCCAGCAGTCCCGGGATTATGAACACTGAAGCTTTCTTT,CASSPGIMNTEAFF
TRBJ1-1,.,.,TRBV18,TGTGCCAGCTCACTCTATGGGAGCATTTTGAACACTGAAGCTTTCTTT,CASSLYGSILNTEAFF
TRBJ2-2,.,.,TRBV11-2,TGTGCCAGCCGCCTCGGGAACACCGGGGAGCTGTTTTTT,CASRLGNTGELFF
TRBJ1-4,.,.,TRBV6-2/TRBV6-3,TGTGCCAGCAGTTACGTCGGTGATGAAAAACTGTTTTTT,CASSYVGDEKLFF
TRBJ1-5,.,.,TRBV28,TGTGCCAGCAGTCCAACGAGTCTAAATAGCAATCAGCCCCAGCATTTT,CASSPTSLNSNQPQHF
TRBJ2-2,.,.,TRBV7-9,TGTGCCAGCAGCTTAAGTCGAGGGATCACCGGGGAGCTGTTTTTT,CASSLSRGITGELFF
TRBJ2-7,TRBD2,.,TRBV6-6,TGTGCCAGCAGTTATGAAAGGACTAGCCTGAACTACGAGCAGTACTTC,CASSYERTSLNYEQYF
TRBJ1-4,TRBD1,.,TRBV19,TGTGCCAGTAGTCCCCTCGGACAGGGGGCCGAAAAACTGTTTTTT,CASSPLGQGAEKLFF
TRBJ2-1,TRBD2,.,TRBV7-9,TGTGCCAGCAGGACGAGCGGGAGCTCCTACAATGAGCAGTTCTTC,CASRTSGSSYNEQFF
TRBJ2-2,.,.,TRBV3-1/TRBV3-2,TGTGCCAGCAGCCATAACAGGGAAGGGGAGCTGTTTTTT,CASSHNREGELFF
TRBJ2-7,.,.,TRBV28,TGTGCCAGCAGTTTTCAGTTCTACGAGCAGTACTTC,CASSFQFYEQYF
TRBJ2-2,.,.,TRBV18,TGTGCCAGCTCACCACGAGACTCTGCCACCGGGGAGCTGTTTTTT,CASSPRDSATGELFF
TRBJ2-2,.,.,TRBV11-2,TGTGCCAGCAGCTTAGAGATCACGGCCGGGGAGCTGTTTTTT,CASSLEITAGELFF
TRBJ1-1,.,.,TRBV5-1,TGCGCCAGCAGCTTTAGTGCAGGGGACACTGAAGCTTTCTTT,CASSFSAGDTEAFF
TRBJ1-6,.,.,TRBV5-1,TGCGCCAGCAGCTTGGAGGGGAATTCACCCCTCCACTTT,CASSLEGNSPLHF
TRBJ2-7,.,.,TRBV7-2,TGTGCCAGCAGCCCGACAGGTAGGGAAAACGAGCAGTACTTC,CASSPTGRENEQYF
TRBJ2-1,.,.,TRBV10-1,TGCGCCAGCAGTGAGTCTGGAGGATCCTACAATGAGCAGTTCTTC,CASSESGGSYNEQFF
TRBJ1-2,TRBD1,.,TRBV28,TGTGCCAGCAGCGCCGGACAGGGGGACTATGGCTACACCTTC,CASSAGQGDYGYTF
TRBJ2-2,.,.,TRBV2,TGTGCCAGCAGTGAACAGCGAAACACCGGGGAGCTGTTTTTT,CASSEQRNTGELFF
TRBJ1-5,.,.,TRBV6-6,TGTGCCAGCAGTACCCTTAGCTATCAGCCCCAGCATTTT,CASSTLSYQPQHF
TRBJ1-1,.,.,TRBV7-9,TGTGCCAGCAGCGGAACCAGGCTCATGAACACTGAAGCTTTCTTT,CASSGTRLMNTEAFF
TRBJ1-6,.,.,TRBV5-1,TGCGCCAGCAGCGTAAACAGGGTTTCACCCCTCCACTTT,CASSVNRVSPLHF
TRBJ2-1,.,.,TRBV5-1,TGCGCCAGCAGCTTGGGGGGAGTTTACTCCTACAATGAGCAGTTCTTC,CASSLGGVYSYNEQFF
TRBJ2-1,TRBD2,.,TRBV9,TGTGCCAGCAGCGTAGGACGGGGCGGGAGTGTGGTCGAGCAGTTCTTC,CASSVGRGGSVVEQFF
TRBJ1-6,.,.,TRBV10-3,TGTGCCATCAGTGCGCTCCTGGCAGGCTCACCCCTCCACTTT,CAISALLAGSPLHF
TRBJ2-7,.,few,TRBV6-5,TGTGCCAGCAGTTACTCTGGGACTCCTGGCCACGAGCAGTACTTC,CASSYSGTPGHEQYF
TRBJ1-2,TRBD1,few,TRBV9,TGTGCCAGCAGCCACCCCGGGACAGGGGGTGGCTACACCTTC,CASSHPGTGGGYTF
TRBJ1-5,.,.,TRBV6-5,TGTGCCAGCAGTTGGGAGGACCAGCCCCAGCATTTT,CASSWEDQPQHF
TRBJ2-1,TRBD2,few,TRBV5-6,TGTGCCAGCAGCTTGGTTGGGACTAGCGTCTCAAATGAGCAGTTCTTC,CASSLVGTSVSNEQFF
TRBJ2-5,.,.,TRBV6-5,TGTGCCAGCAGTTACTCGACAGGTCAAGAGACCCAGTACTTC,CASSYSTGQETQYF
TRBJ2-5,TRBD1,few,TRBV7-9,TGTGCCAGCAGCTTAGGAACAGGGGGCCAAGAGACCCAGTACTTC,CASSLGTGGQETQYF
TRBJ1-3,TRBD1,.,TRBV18,TGTGCCAGCTCCGGCAGGGGGACCTCTGGAAACACCATATATTTT,CASSGRGTSGNTIYF
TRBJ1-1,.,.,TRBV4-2,TGTGCCAGCAGCCCCCCTCTTGGGGGAGGCACTGAAGCTTTCTTT,CASSPPLGGGTEAFF
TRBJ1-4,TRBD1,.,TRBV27,TGTGCCAGCAGTTCCTGGACAGGGGGATTCGAAAAACTGTTTTTT,CASSSWTGGFEKLFF
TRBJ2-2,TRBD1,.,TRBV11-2,TGTGCCAGCAGACCCTTTGCGGGACAGGGGAACACCGGGGAGCTGTTTTTT,CASRPFAGQGNTGELFF
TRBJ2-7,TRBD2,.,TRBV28,TGTGCCAGCAACATAGCGGGAGGTTCCTACGAGCAGTACTTC,CASNIAGGSYEQYF
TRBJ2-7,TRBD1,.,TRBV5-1,TGCGCCAGCAGGGACAGGGAAGGAGTACAGCAGTACTTC,CASRDREGVQQYF
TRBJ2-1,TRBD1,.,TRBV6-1,TGTGCCAGCAGTGAAGACCGACAGGGACCCTACAATGAGCAGTTCTTC,CASSEDRQGPYNEQFF
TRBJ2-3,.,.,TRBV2,TGTGCCAGCAGTGAAGCGCGGTTGGGCACAGATACGCAGTATTTT,CASSEARLGTDTQYF
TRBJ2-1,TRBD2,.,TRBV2,TGTGCCAGCAGACCCGGGACTAGCGGGAGAAAGGGCTACAATGAGCAGTTCTTC,CASRPGTSGRKGYNEQFF
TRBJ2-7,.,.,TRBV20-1,TGCAGTGCTAGAGCCGCCTACGAGCAGTACTTC,CSARAAYEQYF
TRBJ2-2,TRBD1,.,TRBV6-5,TGTGCCAGCAGTTACTCTGGGACAGCGAACACCGGGGAGCTGTTTTTT,CASSYSGTANTGELFF
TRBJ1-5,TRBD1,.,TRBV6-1,TGTGCCAGCAGTGAAAACAGGGGGGCCAATCAGCCCCAGCATTTT,CASSENRGANQPQHF
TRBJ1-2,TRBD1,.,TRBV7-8,TGTGCCAGCAGCTTAGCCCGGACGTACAGGGGGGATGGTGGCTACACCTTC,CASSLARTYRGDGGYTF
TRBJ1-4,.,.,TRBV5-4,TGTGCCAGCAGCTTGTTCCGGGGAGGTGAAAAACTGTTTTTT,CASSLFRGGEKLFF
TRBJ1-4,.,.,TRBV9,TGTGCCAGCAGCGGGGGACTACAGGGTCGAGGAGAAAAACTGTTTTTT,CASSGGLQGRGEKLFF
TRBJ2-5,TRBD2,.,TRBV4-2,TGTGCCAGCAGCCCGGGACTAGCGGGGCAAGAGACCCAGTACTTC,CASSPGLAGQETQYF